Following are 30 T cell receptor beta chains from one sample sequenced in a study of T cell clonality in common variable immunodeficiency. The protocol was immunoSEQ multiplex PCR, while the TCRdb copy is restricted to in-frame clones and leaves out a portion. Captured here are 7,800 or so clones, none seen once; the top ten comprise approximately 23%. No antigen has been assigned to these receptors. Study observations and caveats: Reportedly, TCR beta sequences from common variable immunodeficiency showed fewer deletions and N-nucleotide insertions.

Sequenced: peripheral blood mononuclear cells. These receptor sequences come from a human donor with common variable immunodeficiency.

This clone was seen repeatedly, ten times or more. The sequenced fragment ends 3 residues before the CDR3 boundary, so the rest is inferred from the germline J gene. This chain joins TRBV18 and TRBJ2-3; TRBD2 aligns across 13 bases. The V gene's germline CDR1 is KGHSH and CDR2 LQKENI. Trimming removed 3 bases from V and 4 bases from J; junction bases left unmatched: 10. The CDR3 runs 18 residues. CDR3 residues: CASSPPTSGRARADTQYF. CDR3 DNA, as far as it was read: TGTGCCAGCTCACCTCCCACTAGCGGGAGGGCCAGAGCAGATACG.

This clone was found a few times. The part of the CDR3 DNA that was read is TGTGCCAGCTCACCAGAGGCGGGGACTGAG. The encoded protein is CASSPEAGTE. The entire CDR3 sequence reads CASSPEAGTEQFF. The chain uses TRBV18 and TRBJ2-1; D perhaps matches TRBD2 (6 bases). The read ends 3 residues before the CDR3 terminus; that terminus is restored from the germline J gene. Germline CDR1 and CDR2: KGHSH and LQKENI. CDR3 length: 13 amino acids. V was clipped by 2 bases and J by 9 bases, with 11 bases between them.

The table lists this clone with a few counts. The CDR3 end is not reached by the read, which stops 3 residues before it; the germline J gene fills it in. This same CDR3 is encoded by further DNA sequences in the sample. V gene TRBV7-2 combines with J gene TRBJ2-3; D not resolved. V lost 1 base, J lost 4 bases, and 6 bases lay in between. Germline CDR1 is SGHTA and CDR2 is FQGNSA. This CDR3 has 13 amino acids. The CDR3 bases that were read are TGTGCCAGCAGCTTAGGCGCGGCAGATACG. Translating it yields CASSLGAADT. The full-length CDR3 reads as CASSLGAADTQYF.

The sample holds a few counts of this clone. The read halts 3 residues ahead of the CDR3 end, with the missing end drawn from the germline J gene. V is TRBV5-1 and J is TRBJ2-3; 12 bases map to TRBD2. V shed 0 bases, J shed 1 base, and the junction held 6 bases outside the gene matches. Germline CDR1 and CDR2: SGHRS and YFSETQ. The CDR3 spans 18 residues. This CDR3 reads CASSLALAGGRRTDTQYF. The CDR3 bases that were read are TGCGCCAGCAGCTTGGCCCTAGCGGGAGGGCGACGCACAGATACG.

The table lists this clone with many counts. Coverage ceases 3 residues before the CDR3 finishes, and the germline J gene fills in the end. The chain has TRBV13 and TRBJ2-7; D perhaps matches TRBD1 (5 bases). CDR3 length: 13 residues. Deletions cut 3 bases from V and 3 bases from J, with 9 bases between. Germline loops: CDR1 PRHDT, CDR2 FYEKMQ (reference sequence). The DNA read from the CDR3 is TGTGCCAGCAGCTTGGAAGGGGTCTACGAG. It translates to CASSLEGVYE. The entire CDR3 is CASSLEGVYEQYF.

This clone was seen more than once but under ten times. The CDR3 is CASSRDSAQETQYF. Partial CDR3 DNA: TGTGCCAGTAGCCGGGACAGTGCTCAAGAGACC. The V and J genes are TRBV19 and TRBJ2-5; 7 bases line up with TRBD1. The DNA ends 3 residues before the CDR3 does, and the rest of the CDR3 is filled in from the germline J gene. Losses at the gene ends were 6 bases for V and 2 bases for J; bases not matched to a gene: 6. CDR3 size: 14 residues. In germline, CDR1 is LNHDA, CDR2 SQIVND (reference sequence).

This clone is medium-sized by share. The DNA ends 3 residues before the CDR3 does, and the rest of the CDR3 is filled in from the germline J gene. J is TRBJ1-5 and V is TRBV12-3 or TRBV12-4; the D gene is possibly TRBD1 (6 bases). V dropped 5 bases and J dropped 0 bases, with 14 bases sitting between them. CDR3 size: 16 residues. The chain's CDR3 is CASSHQQGISNQPQHF. The part of the CDR3 DNA that was read is TGTGCCAGCAGTCATCAACAGGGCATTAGCAATCAGCCC.

The sequenced CDR3 bases are TGTGCCACCGGACAGGTTCCGTATGAAAAA. Its protein is CATGQVPYEK. The whole CDR3 reads CATGQVPYEKLFF. The chain has TRBV19 and TRBJ1-4, with TRBD1 matching over 7 bases. The read halts 3 residues ahead of the CDR3 end, with the missing end drawn from the germline J gene. The CDR3 sequence is 13 residues long. CDR1 and CDR2 (germline): LNHDA, SQIVND (reference sequence). V gave up 10 bases and J gave up 6 bases; unmatched junction bases: 8.

This clone was counted many times. Read coverage stops 3 residues before the CDR3 terminus; the germline J gene supplies the remainder. The chain recombines TRBV28 with TRBJ2-5, with 8 positions matching TRBD2. CDR3 size: 17 residues. Germline V gene sequence: CDR1 MDHEN, CDR2 SYDVKM. V shed 3 bases and J 1 base; nucleotides not matched to a gene: 10. The CDR3 bases that were read are TGTGCCAGCAGTTTGAAGGTCCTAGCGGGCGCCCAAGAGACC. This sequence encodes CASSLKVLAGAQET. The whole CDR3 sequence is CASSLKVLAGAQETQYF.

This clone turned up a few times. The sequenced fragment ends 3 residues before the CDR3 boundary, so the rest is inferred from the germline J gene. The rearrangement joins TRBV2 to TRBJ1-6, with D possibly matching TRBD1 (5 bases). Germline CDR1 is SNHLY and CDR2 is FYNNEI. The CDR3 totals 14 residues. V was pared by 4 bases and J by 6 bases, with 10 bases between. Incomplete CDR3 DNA: TGTGCCAGCAGTGTAAGACAGAGTAATTCACCC. It specifies CASSVRQSNSP. The whole CDR3 reads CASSVRQSNSPLHF.

This clone is medium-sized (0.01 to 0.1%) in the sample. The CDR3: CATSRHSGSSYNEQFF. The part of the CDR3 DNA that was read is TGTGCCACCAGCAGACATAGCGGGAGCTCCTACAATGAG. The chain is built from TRBV15 and TRBJ2-1; TRBD2 aligns across 9 bases. Sequencing ends 3 residues short of the CDR3 end; the germline J gene provides the rest. This CDR3 has 16 residues. Germline CDR1 reads LNHNV; CDR2 reads YYDKDF (reference sequence). Germline trimming cut 2 bases from V and 0 bases from J; bases unmatched to any gene: 2.

With regard to this clone: The DNA ends 3 residues before the CDR3 does, and the rest of the CDR3 is filled in from the germline J gene. The rearrangement links TRBV30 to TRBJ2-5; unclear D gene. CDR1 is GTSNPN and CDR2 is SVGIG in the germline V gene (reference sequence). V was pared by 0 bases and J by 4 bases, with 9 bases between. CDR3 length: 13 residues. The CDR3 bases that were read are TGTGCCTGGAGTGTAACTCAAACAGAGACC. Translating it yields CAWSVTQTET. The whole CDR3 reads CAWSVTQTETQYF.

In its sample, this clone was seen a few times. Read sequence stops 3 residues before the CDR3 end, and the germline J gene provides the missing end. V is TRBV19 and J is TRBJ2-4; D might be TRBD2 (5 bases). The CDR3 totals 14 residues. Trimming stripped 10 bases from V and 0 bases from J, with 13 bases between. Germline loops: CDR1 LNHDA, CDR2 SQIVND (reference sequence). The CDR3 here is CAKLDSLAKNIQYF. The DNA read from the CDR3 is TGTGCCAAACTAGATTCATTAGCCAAAAACATT. Combining the CDR3 with reference TRBV19 and TRBJ2-4 gives the whole variable domain DGGITQSPKYLFRKEGQNVTLSCEQNLNHDAMYWYRQDPGQGLRLIYYSQIVNDFQKGDIAEGYSVSREKKESFPLTVTSAQKNPTAFYLCAKLDSLAKNIQYFGAGTRLSVL.

As regards this clone: The read halts 3 residues ahead of the CDR3 end, with the missing end drawn from the germline J gene. V usage is TRBV7-9 and J usage is TRBJ1-5; no definite D call. The CDR3 length is 14 residues. V lost 1 base and J 0 bases, leaving 4 bases between the germline ends. CDR1 is SEHNR and CDR2 is FQNEAQ in the germline V gene (reference sequence). CDR3 DNA (partial): TGTGCCAGCAGCTTAGAAGGTAGCAATCAGCCC. Encoded protein: CASSLEGSNQP. The CDR3 as a whole reads CASSLEGSNQPQHF.

This clone was counted between two and nine times. With the read ending 3 residues before the CDR3 end, the germline J gene is used to fill in that end. This chain links TRBV19 with TRBJ2-3; TRBD2 is a possible D gene (6 bases). The V and J ends lost 4 bases and 5 bases respectively, with 7 bases between them. Per the germline V gene, CDR1 is LNHDA and CDR2 is SQIVND (reference sequence). The CDR3 length is 12 residues. The DNA read from the CDR3 is TGTGCCAGTAGTAGAGCGGGAGATACG. Its translation: CASSRAGDT. The CDR3 in full is CASSRAGDTQYF.

This clone turned up a few times. Coverage ceases 3 residues before the CDR3 finishes, and the germline J gene fills in the end. The rearrangement uses TRBV19 and TRBJ2-7, with D hard to call. Germline V gives CDR1 LNHDA, CDR2 SQIVND (reference sequence). This CDR3 region has 13 residues. Trimming left V 0 bases short and J 5 bases short, with 8 bases between. The chain's CDR3 is CASSIEQTDEQYF. The DNA read from the CDR3 is TGTGCCAGTAGTATAGAGCAGACTGACGAG.

To note about this clone: The missing CDR3 end, 3 residues past where the read stops, is filled in from the germline J gene. This chain uses TRBV5-1 with TRBJ2-1; 10 nucleotides line up with TRBD2. CDR1 is SGHRS and CDR2 is YFSETQ in the germline V gene. The V gene end was trimmed by 4 bases and the J gene end by 6 bases; junction bases not matched to a gene: 16. The CDR3 is made up of 18 amino acids. The covered CDR3 bases are TGCGCCAGCAGCGGCGGTGGTAGCGGGAGGCCTTTCCCCAATGAG. Protein: CASSGGGSGRPFPNE. The full-length CDR3 reads as CASSGGGSGRPFPNEQFF.

This clone was seen more than once but under ten times. The read ends 3 residues shy of where the CDR3 ends; the end is completed using the germline J gene. The chain joins TRBV30 to TRBJ2-1; D is ambiguous. V was shortened by 3 bases and J by 0 bases, with 6 bases between the two germline ends. Germline V gives CDR1 GTSNPN, CDR2 SVGIG (reference sequence). The CDR3 has 13 amino acids. The CDR3 loop is CAWSTNSYNEQFF. The DNA read from the CDR3 is TGTGCCTGGAGCACTAACTCCTACAATGAG. Combining the CDR3 with reference TRBV30 and TRBJ2-1 gives the whole variable domain SQTIHQWPATLVQPVGSPLSLECTVEGTSNPNLYWYRQAAGRGLQLLFYSVGIGQISSEVPQNLSASRPQDRQFILSSKKLLLSDSGFYLCAWSTNSYNEQFFGPGTRLTVL.

This clone has only a few counts. Sequencing ends 3 residues short of the CDR3 end; the germline J gene provides the rest. The chain has TRBV7-3 and TRBJ2-3; 9 bases map to TRBD2. Germline assignment: CDR1 SGHTA and CDR2 FQGTGA. This CDR3 region has 16 residues. V lost 5 bases, J lost 0 bases, and 6 bases stayed unmatched. CDR3 amino acids: CASSPRLAASTDTQYF. The sequenced part of the CDR3 DNA is TGTGCCAGCAGCCCGAGACTAGCGGCTAGCACAGATACG. The variable domain in full, with the rest retrieved from reference TRBV7-3 and TRBJ2-3, is GAGVSQTPSNKVTEKGKYVELRCDPISGHTALYWYRQSLGQGPEFLIYFQGTGAADDSGLPNDRFFAVRPEGSVSTLKIQRTERGDSAVYLCASSPRLAASTDTQYFGPGTRLTVL.

The table lists this clone with a few counts. The read gets to within 3 residues of the CDR3 end, and the germline J gene fills in the rest. This chain joins TRBV19 and TRBJ2-3, with D perhaps matching TRBD1 (6 bases). V was pared by 5 bases and J by 6 bases, with 9 bases between. Germline lookup yields CDR1 LNHDA and CDR2 SQIVND (reference sequence). The CDR3 runs to 12 residues. The CDR3 bases that were read are TGTGCCAGTAGTTTCACAGGGGATACG. Translated, it gives CASSFTGDT. The entire CDR3 reads CASSFTGDTQYF.

In its sample, this clone was seen a few times. The read ends 3 residues before the CDR3 terminus; that terminus is restored from the germline J gene. This chain uses TRBV19 with TRBJ2-7; tentatively, D is TRBD1 (5 bases). V was cut by 5 bases and J by 6 bases, with 14 bases left in between. Germline lookup yields CDR1 LNHDA and CDR2 SQIVND (reference sequence). The CDR3 contains 13 residues. CDR3: CASSRAGACEQYF. Partial CDR3 DNA: TGTGCCAGTAGTCGTGCTGGGGCCTGCGAG.

In its sample, this clone is medium-sized. The read finishes 3 residues shy of the CDR3 end, and the germline J gene is used to complete it. This rearrangement joins TRBV30 to TRBJ2-6; D gene ambiguous. Trimming pared 3 bases from V and 2 bases from J, leaving 5 bases between. This CDR3 has 13 amino acids. Germline V gene lookup returns CDR1 GTSNPN and CDR2 SVGIG (reference sequence). The CDR3 loop is CAWSIPGANVLTF. CDR3 bases read: TGTGCCTGGAGCATCCCTGGGGCCAACGTC.

This clone was picked up many times. The CDR3 end is not reached by the read, which stops 3 residues before it; the germline J gene fills it in. The genes are TRBV18 and TRBJ2-3; 9 nucleotides align to TRBD1. The CDR3 is made up of 15 amino acids. Germline assignment: CDR1 KGHSH and CDR2 LQKENI. With V trimmed by 4 bases and J by 1 base, 3 bases remained unmatched. The CDR3 protein is CASSHRDRGTDTQYF. The sequenced part of the CDR3 DNA is TGTGCCAGCTCACACCGGGACAGGGGCACAGATACG.

This clone is labeled as medium-sized. The read halts 3 residues ahead of the CDR3 end, with the missing end drawn from the germline J gene. V is TRBV10-1 and J is TRBJ2-3; D unresolved. The CDR3 contains 12 residues. CDR1 and CDR2 from the germline V gene are WNHNN and SYGVQD (reference sequence). V dropped 3 bases and J dropped 5 bases, with 6 bases sitting between them. CDR3 bases read: TGCGCCAGCAGTGATCCAGAAGATACG. This sequence encodes CASSDPEDT. In full, the CDR3 is CASSDPEDTQYF.

As concerns this clone: The sequenced fragment ends 3 residues before the CDR3 boundary, so the rest is inferred from the germline J gene. The chain couples TRBV30 to TRBJ1-2; D gene uncertain. CDR1 is GTSNPN and CDR2 is SVGIG in the germline V gene (reference sequence). This CDR3 comprises 11 residues. Trimming took 1 base from V and 4 from J, leaving 4 bases between them. The CDR3 loop reads CAWSAVYGYTF. Partial CDR3 DNA: TGTGCCTGGAGTGCAGTCTATGGC. Full variable domain (missing parts from reference TRBV30 and TRBJ1-2): SQTIHQWPATLVQPVGSPLSLECTVEGTSNPNLYWYRQAAGRGLQLLFYSVGIGQISSEVPQNLSASRPQDRQFILSSKKLLLSDSGFYLCAWSAVYGYTFGSGTRLTVV.

This clone was seen more than once but under ten times. The CDR3 goes on 3 residues after the read ends, and that part is filled in from the germline J gene. The rearrangement joins TRBV5-1 to TRBJ2-1; 8 positions match TRBD2. V lost 6 bases to trimming and J lost 5 bases; unmatched junction nucleotides: 10. This CDR3 region has 15 residues. Germline CDR1 SGHRS, CDR2 YFSETQ. CDR3 DNA, as far as it was read: TGCGCCAGCACCGATTGGGCGGGAGGTGACAATGAG. Translation gives CASTDWAGGDNE. The whole CDR3 region reads CASTDWAGGDNEQFF.

As concerns this clone: The CDR3 end is not reached by the read, which stops 3 residues before it; the germline J gene fills it in. The chain is built from TRBV7-9 and TRBJ1-5; maybe TRBD1 (5 bases). V lost 5 bases and J 0 bases, leaving 11 bases between the germline ends. Germline V CDR1 and CDR2: SEHNR, FQNEAQ (reference sequence). This CDR3 is built from 15 residues. The CDR3 sequence is CASSKGTASNQPQHF. CDR3 DNA, as far as it was read: TGTGCCAGCAGCAAAGGGACTGCTAGCAATCAGCCC.

A word on this clone: The read is 3 residues too short to cover the CDR3 end, so that end is filled in from the germline J gene. This sequence joins TRBV2 and TRBJ2-7; D may be TRBD1 (5 bases). The CDR3 consists of 10 residues. In germline, CDR1 is SNHLY, CDR2 FYNNEI. V was pared by 8 bases and J by 4 bases, with 6 bases between. Incomplete CDR3 DNA: TGTGCCAGCGGACAATACGAG. This codes for CASGQYE. From start to end, the CDR3 is CASGQYEQYF.

This clone was counted many times. Read data end 3 residues before the CDR3 end; the end is taken from the germline J gene. The chain couples TRBV20-1 to TRBJ2-3; D is uncertain. Germline CDR1 reads DFQATT; CDR2 reads SNEGSKA (reference sequence). The length of the CDR3 is 11 residues. The V gene lost 5 bases and the J gene lost 5 bases, with 8 bases spanning the gap. The CDR3 DNA, read in part, is TGCAGTGCTCCCAGACTAGATACG. It yields the protein CSAPRLDT. The CDR3 in its entirety is CSAPRLDTQYF.

The sequenced CDR3 bases are TGTGCCAGTAGTGCGCAGTCAGTAGGGGGCTACGAG. Amino acids: CASSAQSVGGYE. The whole CDR3 protein is CASSAQSVGGYEQYF. The V and J genes are TRBV19 and TRBJ2-7, with D maybe TRBD1 (6 bases). Read sequence stops 3 residues before the CDR3 end, and the germline J gene provides the missing end. The CDR3 is 15 residues long. Trimming took 5 bases from V and 3 from J, leaving 17 bases between them. Looked up from germline, CDR1 is LNHDA and CDR2 is SQIVND (reference sequence).